This T cell receptor (beta chain) originates from a study of T cells in Graves' hyperthyroidism and ophthalmopathy. V gave up 2 bases and J gave up 4 bases, with 12 bases separating them. The CDR3 has 14 residues. The germline V gene has CDR1 MNHEY and CDR2 SVGEGT. RNA transcripts were the template for amplifying TCR beta CDR3 regions. In the first-round RT-PCR of the TCR CDR3, the HTBI primer set was used. One entry per CDR3 protein results from TCRdb running MiXCR on the multiplex PCR reads. The sample yields a few hundred thousand distinct CDR3 sequences, about 15% seen once. This clonotype was recorded a few times.

The specimen sequenced was blood. The gene calls are TRBV6-2 or TRBV6-3 and TRBJ2-7; TRBD2 might be the D (6 bases). The sequence was obtained from a woman in her twenties or thirties with Graves' hyperthyroidism. The CDR3 spells CASSYGTHPYEQYF. CDR3 nucleotides: TGTGCCAGCAGTTACGGGACTCACCCATACGAGCAGTACTTC.